The text below deals with one T cell receptor (beta chain). Its antigen is unknown. TCRdb re-called the 5' RACE reads; one entry per CDR3 protein, DNA not given. In all, the sample yields 400,000 to 500,000 distinct CDR3 sequences. The data originate from a study of T cells expressing NK-cell markers. Study information: It was from sorted CD3+CD56+NKG2C+, CD3+CD56+NKG2C- and CD3+CD56-NKG2C+ T cells that TCR beta repertoires came.

The CDR3 has 11 residues. Germline-derived CDR1 and CDR2 are LGHDT and YNNKEL (reference sequence). Overall study results and limits: There remained a lack of clarity about HCMV specificity of expanded NKG2C+ T cell clones. The share of CD8+ T cells held by dominant NKG2C+ clonotypes was roughly 1.0-7.5% in about six donors.

The TCR originated in a woman aged 18 to 75 in good health. This rearrangement joins TRBV3-1 to TRBJ2-7. The sequenced material came from blood T cells: a sorted CD56 or NKG2C T cell subset, CD4+ or CD8+ T cells, or bulk PBMC T cells (not recorded which). This chain's CDR3 is CASSQAYEQYF.